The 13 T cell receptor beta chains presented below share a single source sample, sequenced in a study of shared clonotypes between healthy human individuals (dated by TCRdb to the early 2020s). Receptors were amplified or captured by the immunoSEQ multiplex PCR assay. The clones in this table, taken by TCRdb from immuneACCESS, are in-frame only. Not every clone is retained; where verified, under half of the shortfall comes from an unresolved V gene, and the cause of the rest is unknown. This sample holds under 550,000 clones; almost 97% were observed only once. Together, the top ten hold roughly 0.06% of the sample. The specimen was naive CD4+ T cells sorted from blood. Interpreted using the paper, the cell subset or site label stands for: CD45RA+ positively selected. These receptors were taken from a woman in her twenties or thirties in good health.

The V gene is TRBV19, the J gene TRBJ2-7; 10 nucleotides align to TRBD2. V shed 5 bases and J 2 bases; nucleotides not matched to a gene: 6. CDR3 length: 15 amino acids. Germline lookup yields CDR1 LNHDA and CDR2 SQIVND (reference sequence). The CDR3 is CASSPRLAGTYEQYF. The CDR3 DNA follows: TGTGCCAGTAGTCCCCGACTAGCGGGTACCTACGAGCAGTACTTC.

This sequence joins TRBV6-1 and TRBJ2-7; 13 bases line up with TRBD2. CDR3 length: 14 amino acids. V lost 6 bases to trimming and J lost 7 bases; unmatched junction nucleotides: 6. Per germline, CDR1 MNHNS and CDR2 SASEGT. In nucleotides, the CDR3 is TGTGCCAGCAGGAACGGACTAGCGGGAGTTGAGCAGTACTTC. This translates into CASRNGLAGVEQYF.

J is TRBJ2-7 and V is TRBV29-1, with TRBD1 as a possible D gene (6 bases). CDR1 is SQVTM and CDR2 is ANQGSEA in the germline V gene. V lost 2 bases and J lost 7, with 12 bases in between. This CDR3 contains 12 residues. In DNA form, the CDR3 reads TGCAGCGTTGAACCCTTGAGGGGGGAGCAGTACTTC. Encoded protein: CSVEPLRGEQYF.

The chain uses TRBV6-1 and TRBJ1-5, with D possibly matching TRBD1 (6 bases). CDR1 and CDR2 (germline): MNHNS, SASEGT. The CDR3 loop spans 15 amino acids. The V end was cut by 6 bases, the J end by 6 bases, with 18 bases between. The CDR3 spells CASREHGGASQPQHF. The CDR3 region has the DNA TGTGCCAGCAGGGAGCATGGGGGCGCGAGTCAGCCCCAGCATTTT.

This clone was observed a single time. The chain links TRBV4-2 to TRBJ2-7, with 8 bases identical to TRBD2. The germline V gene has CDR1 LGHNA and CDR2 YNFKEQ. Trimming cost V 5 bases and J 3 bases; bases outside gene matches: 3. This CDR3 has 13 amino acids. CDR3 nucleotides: TGTGCCAGCAGCTCCAGCGGGAGCTACGAGCAGTACTTC. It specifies CASSSSGSYEQYF.

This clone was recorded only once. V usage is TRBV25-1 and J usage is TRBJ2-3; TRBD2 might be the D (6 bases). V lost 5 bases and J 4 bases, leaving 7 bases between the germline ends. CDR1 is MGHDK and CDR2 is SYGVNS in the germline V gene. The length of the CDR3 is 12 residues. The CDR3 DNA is TGTGCCAGCAGTTCGGGGGCAGATACGCAGTATTTT. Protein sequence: CASSSGADTQYF.

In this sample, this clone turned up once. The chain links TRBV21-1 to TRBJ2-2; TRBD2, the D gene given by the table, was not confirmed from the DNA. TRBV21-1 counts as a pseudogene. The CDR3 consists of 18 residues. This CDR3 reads CASSKSRTSGRAFGELFF. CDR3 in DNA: TGTGCCAGCAGCAAATCCAGGACTAGCGGGAGGGCCTTCGGGGAGCTGTTTTTT.

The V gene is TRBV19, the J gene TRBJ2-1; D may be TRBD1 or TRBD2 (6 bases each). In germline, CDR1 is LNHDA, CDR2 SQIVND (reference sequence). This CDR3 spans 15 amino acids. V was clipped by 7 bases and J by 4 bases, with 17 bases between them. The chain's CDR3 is CASKRGGGSYNEQFF. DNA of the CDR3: TGTGCCAGTAAGAGAGGGGGAGGTTCATACAATGAGCAGTTCTTC.

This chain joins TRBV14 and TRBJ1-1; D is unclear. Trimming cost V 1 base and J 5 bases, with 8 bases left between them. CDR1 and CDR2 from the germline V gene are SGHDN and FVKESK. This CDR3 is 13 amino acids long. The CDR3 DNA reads TGTGCCAGCAGCCAAGCCCCTGGGACTGAAGCTTTCTTT. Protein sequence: CASSQAPGTEAFF.

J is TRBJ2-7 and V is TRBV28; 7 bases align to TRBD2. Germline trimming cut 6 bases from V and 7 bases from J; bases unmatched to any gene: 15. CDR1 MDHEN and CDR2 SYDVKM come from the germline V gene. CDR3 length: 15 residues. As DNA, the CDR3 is TGTGCCAGCAGCCGGGCGGGCGGCCCGGGGGGTGAGCAGTACTTC. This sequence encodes CASSRAGGPGGEQYF.

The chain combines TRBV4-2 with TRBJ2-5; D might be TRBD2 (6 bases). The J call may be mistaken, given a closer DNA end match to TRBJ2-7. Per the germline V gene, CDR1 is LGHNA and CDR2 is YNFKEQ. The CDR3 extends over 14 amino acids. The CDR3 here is CASSPPQGLYEQYF. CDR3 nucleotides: TGTGCCAGCAGCCCCCCCCAGGGACTCTACGAGCAGTACTTC.

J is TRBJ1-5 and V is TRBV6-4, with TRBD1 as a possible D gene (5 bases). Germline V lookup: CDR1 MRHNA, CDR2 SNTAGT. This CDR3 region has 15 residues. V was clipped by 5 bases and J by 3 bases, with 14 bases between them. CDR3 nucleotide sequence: TGTGCCAGCAGTCCTTCACCAGGGAACAATCAGCCCCAGCATTTT. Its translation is CASSPSPGNNQPQHF.

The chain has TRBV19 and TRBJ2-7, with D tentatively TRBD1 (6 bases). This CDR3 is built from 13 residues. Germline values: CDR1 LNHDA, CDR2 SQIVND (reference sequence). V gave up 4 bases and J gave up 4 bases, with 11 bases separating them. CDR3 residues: CASSRTEKYEQYF. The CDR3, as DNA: TGTGCCAGTAGTAGGACAGAGAAGTACGAGCAGTACTTC.